The 32 T cell receptor beta chains presented below share a single source sample, sequenced in a study of cytomegalovirus exposure and HLA in healthy donors. 60 Vbeta and 13 Jbeta primers were used in PCR. Clones were read by immunoSEQ multiplex PCR, and TCRdb kept only the in-frame ones, dropping some. The repertoire consists of some 100,000 clones, with roughly 79% occurring once and the leading ten covering under 2.5%. The source material was PBMCs. Receptors were obtained from a woman in her twenties or thirties in good health and CMV-seronegative.

The chain recombines TRBV6-1 with TRBJ2-2; TRBD2 matches at 11 bases. V lost 1 base and J lost 5; bases outside the gene matches: 15. This CDR3 is 20 amino acids long. Germline V gene sequence: CDR1 MNHNS, CDR2 SASEGT. DNA of the CDR3: TGTGCCAGCAGTGAAGAACAGTTTAGCGGGAGGGCCCATGGGACCGGGGAGCTGTTTTTT. This sequence encodes CASSEEQFSGRAHGTGELFF.

The V gene is TRBV5-1, the J gene TRBJ2-5, with TRBD2 matching 8 bases. The length of the CDR3 is 15 residues. CDR1 SGHRS and CDR2 YFSETQ come from the germline V gene. Trimming cost V 7 bases and J 3 bases; bases outside gene matches: 11. The DNA for the CDR3 is TGCGCCAGCCTACTTAACGGGAGGGCCGAAGAGACCCAGTACTTC. Its translation: CASLLNGRAEETQYF.

This clone has more than one count but fewer than ten. J is TRBJ1-1 and V is TRBV6-5; D unclear. Per germline, CDR1 MNHEY and CDR2 SVGAGI. V gave up 0 bases and J gave up 2 bases, with 10 bases separating them. CDR3 length equals 15 residues. This CDR3 is CASSYSNSGNTEAFF. DNA of the CDR3: TGTGCCAGCAGTTACTCGAACTCGGGTAACACTGAAGCTTTCTTT.

Only a few counts were recorded for this clone. The chain carries TRBV4-1 and TRBJ2-2; 7 nucleotides line up with TRBD2. Trimming removed 1 base from V and 5 bases from J; junction bases left unmatched: 1. CDR3 size: 14 residues. Germline-derived CDR1 and CDR2 are MGHRA and YSYEKL. CDR3 in DNA: TGCGCCAGCAGCCAAGTGGGGGGGACCGGGGAGCTGTTTTTT. This translates into CASSQVGGTGELFF.

This chain uses TRBV28 with TRBJ2-6, with a tentative D call TRBD1 (5 bases). The CDR3 consists of 18 residues. Per germline, CDR1 MDHEN and CDR2 SYDVKM. V lost 6 bases to trimming and J lost 0 bases, with 18 bases between them. The CDR3 nucleotides are TGTGCCAGCAGACAGGAGACGGTTACTTACTCTGGGGCCAACGTCCTGACTTTC. Translation: CASRQETVTYSGANVLTF.

The chain joins TRBV5-1 to TRBJ2-2; weak D call: TRBD1 (6 bases). Trimming shortened V by 4 bases and J by 7 bases, and 11 bases separated the two germline ends. Germline-derived CDR1 and CDR2 are SGHRS and YFSETQ. This CDR3 is built from 13 residues. The CDR3 loop is CASSVGQNGELFF. CDR3 DNA sequence: TGCGCCAGCAGCGTCGGACAGAACGGGGAGCTGTTTTTT. Based on the CDR3 plus reference TRBV5-1 and TRBJ2-2, the full variable domain is KAGVTQTPRYLIKTRGQQVTLSCSPISGHRSVSWYQQTPGQGLQFLFEYFSETQRNKGNFPGRFSGRQFSNSRSEMNVSTLELGDSALYLCASSVGQNGELFFGEGSRLTVL.

The chain recombines TRBV12-2 with TRBJ1-1; the D call in the table, TRBD1, was not verified against the DNA. TRBV12-2 is listed as a pseudogene. CDR3 length equals 19 residues. CDR3 region: CASRPTRTGKRRMNTEAFF. The CDR3 nucleotides are TGTGCAAGTCGCCCGACGAGGACAGGAAAAAGACGAATGAACACTGAAGCTTTCTTT.

The chain carries TRBV5-5 and TRBJ2-7, with a tentative D call TRBD1 (5 bases). CDR1 is SGHKS and CDR2 is YYEKEE in the germline V gene (reference sequence). With 2 bases removed from V and 3 bases from J, the gap between germline ends came to 15 bases. The CDR3 covers 15 residues. CDR3 bases: TGTGCCAGCAGCTTATCAACAGGTCGCCTCTACGAGCAGTACTTC. Protein sequence: CASSLSTGRLYEQYF.

This chain connects TRBV4-3 to TRBJ1-1, with TRBD1 identical over 7 bases. This CDR3 contains 14 residues. Germline values: CDR1 LGHNA, CDR2 YSLEER. The trim removed 0 bases at V and 5 bases at J, leaving 3 bases unmatched. The CDR3 spells CASSQEMDRTEAFF. The DNA of the CDR3 is TGCGCCAGCAGCCAAGAAATGGACAGGACTGAAGCTTTCTTT.

The chain combines TRBV5-6 with TRBJ1-6; 7 nucleotides align to TRBD1. The V segment lost 4 bases and the J segment 7 bases; nucleotides outside the gene matches: 14. The CDR3 runs to 17 residues. The germline V gene has CDR1 SGHDT and CDR2 YYEEEE. CDR3 nucleotide sequence: TGTGCCAGCAGCCCCCGCCAGACAGGGTTCTGGAATTCACCCCTCCACTTT. Its translation: CASSPRQTGFWNSPLHF.

This chain's CDR3 is CASSLEGGSGREQYF. CDR3 DNA sequence: TGTGCCAGCAGCTTAGAGGGCGGGAGCGGAAGGGAGCAGTACTTC. The chain has TRBV7-2 and TRBJ2-7; 7 bases fit TRBD2. The V and J ends lost 1 base and 7 bases, in that order; junction bases with no gene match: 10. The CDR3 spans 15 residues. Germline V gene lookup returns CDR1 SGHTA and CDR2 FQGNSA.

The V and J genes are TRBV10-1 and TRBJ1-2, with 8 bases identical to TRBD1. Germline V gene lookup returns CDR1 WNHNN and CDR2 SYGVQD (reference sequence). With 9 bases clipped from V and 0 bases from J, the junction kept 3 bases outside the gene matches. The CDR3 has 13 residues. The CDR3 sequence is CASSDRANYGYTF. The CDR3 region has the DNA TGCGCCAGTTCGGACAGGGCTAACTATGGCTACACCTTC.

The chain combines TRBV7-9 with TRBJ2-1; TRBD2 aligns across 13 bases. This CDR3 contains 15 residues. Germline values: CDR1 SEHNR, CDR2 FQNEAQ (reference sequence). J was trimmed by 7 bases and V by 5 bases; bases with no gene match: 5. CDR3 nucleotide sequence: TGTGCCAGCAGCCAAGGACTAGCGGGAGCGAATGAGCAGTTCTTC. Translating gives CASSQGLAGANEQFF.

The rearrangement joins TRBV7-2 to TRBJ2-6, with a tentative D call TRBD1 (7 bases). Germline V CDR1 and CDR2: SGHTA, FQGNSA. Deletions cut 6 bases from V and 0 bases from J, with 18 bases between. The CDR3 sequence is 18 residues long. CDR3 in amino acids: CASRKGGQLSSGANVLTF. The CDR3 DNA sequence: TGTGCCAGCAGAAAGGGGGGACAGTTATCCTCTGGGGCCAACGTCCTGACTTTC.

The chain recombines TRBV7-2 with TRBJ1-5, with D possibly being TRBD1 (5 bases). Germline V lookup: CDR1 SGHTA, CDR2 FQGNSA. Trimming removed 5 bases from V and 6 bases from J, with 17 bases in between. This CDR3 is built from 15 residues. CDR3: CASSPRVGEGQPQHF. The CDR3 bases are TGTGCCAGCAGCCCCCGAGTGGGGGAGGGTCAGCCCCAGCATTTT.

The chain has TRBV29-1 and TRBJ2-1, with 14 bases lining up with TRBD2. V shed 6 bases and J 8 bases; nucleotides not matched to a gene: 3. CDR3 length: 13 amino acids. Germline-derived CDR1 and CDR2 are SQVTM and ANQGSEA. The CDR3: CSVGTSGSHEQFF. As DNA, the CDR3 is TGCAGCGTAGGGACTAGCGGGAGTCATGAGCAGTTCTTC.

V usage is TRBV10-1 and J usage is TRBJ2-7, with 8 nucleotides matching TRBD2. The CDR3 sequence is 17 residues long. V gave up 6 bases and J gave up 4 bases; unmatched junction bases: 17. The germline gives CDR1 WNHNN, CDR2 SYGVQD (reference sequence). The CDR3 spells CASRESRGGKQRYEQYF. In DNA form, the CDR3 reads TGCGCCAGCAGGGAGAGTCGGGGGGGGAAGCAGCGATACGAGCAGTACTTC.

This chain connects TRBV12-5 to TRBJ2-5, with D unclear. The length of the CDR3 is 14 residues. From germline, CDR1 is LGHNT and CDR2 FRNRAP. V shed 5 bases and J shed 2 bases, with 12 bases lying between them. The CDR3, as DNA: TGTGCTAGTGGTCCATCAGAAGTACAAGAGACCCAGTACTTC. It translates to CASGPSEVQETQYF.

The V gene is TRBV30, the J gene TRBJ2-7; 9 bases line up with TRBD2. V shed 3 bases and J 3 bases; nucleotides not matched to a gene: 12. Germline V CDR1 and CDR2: GTSNPN, SVGIG (reference sequence). The CDR3 spans 16 residues. The CDR3 DNA reads as TGTGCCTGGAGCGTTCCCCGGGGAGCGGGAGGCTACGAGCAGTACTTC. This gives the protein CAWSVPRGAGGYEQYF.

The V and J genes are TRBV7-9 and TRBJ2-5, with 10 nucleotides matching TRBD1. Germline V gives CDR1 SEHNR, CDR2 FQNEAQ (reference sequence). This CDR3 comprises 13 residues. The J segment lost 13 bases and the V segment lost 3 bases, leaving 8 bases of the junction unmatched. CDR3 protein: CASSFSGTGDSYF. The CDR3 DNA reads TGTGCCAGCAGCTTCTCCGGGACAGGGGATTCGTACTTC.

The rearrangement joins TRBV27 to TRBJ1-4; 7 nucleotides agree with TRBD1. V was pared by 3 bases and J by 4 bases, with 2 bases of the junction left unmatched. CDR3 size: 14 residues. Germline lookup yields CDR1 MNHEY and CDR2 SMNVEV (reference sequence). CDR3 sequence: CASSFDRVNEKLFF. In nucleotides, the CDR3 is TGTGCCAGCAGTTTTGACAGGGTTAATGAAAAACTGTTTTTT.

The V gene is TRBV28, the J gene TRBJ1-2; D gene ambiguous. CDR3 length equals 12 residues. CDR1 MDHEN and CDR2 SYDVKM come from the germline V gene. V lost 7 bases and J lost 5, with 11 bases in between. The CDR3 sequence is CASNQRIYGYTF. The CDR3, as DNA: TGTGCCAGCAATCAGCGGATATATGGCTACACCTTC.

The gene calls are TRBV2 and TRBJ2-3; maybe TRBD2 (6 bases). The CDR3 is made up of 15 amino acids. Per germline, CDR1 SNHLY and CDR2 FYNNEI. Trimming stripped 5 bases from V and 1 base from J, with 13 bases between. The CDR3: CASSYLASRTDTQYF. CDR3 nucleotide sequence: TGTGCCAGCAGTTACCTAGCGAGTCGCACAGATACGCAGTATTTT.

This clone was detected only once. This rearrangement joins TRBV6-1 to TRBJ2-7, with a tentative D call TRBD2 (6 bases). Trimming stripped 3 bases from V and 1 base from J, with 10 bases between. CDR3 size: 14 residues. The germline V gene has CDR1 MNHNS and CDR2 SASEGT. The CDR3, as DNA: TGTGCCAGCAGTGAGAGGCGGGGTTCCTACGAGCAGTACTTC. Its translation: CASSERRGSYEQYF.

The gene calls are TRBV2 and TRBJ1-1; 10 positions match TRBD1. With V trimmed by 7 bases and J by 11 bases, 10 bases remained unmatched. Germline CDR1 and CDR2: SNHLY and FYNNEI. This CDR3 is built from 13 residues. For the CDR3, the DNA is TGTGCCAGCACGAGACAGGGGGCGTCCGGGGCTTTCTTT. Translation gives CASTRQGASGAFF.

V is TRBV15 and J is TRBJ2-5; possible D gene TRBD1, 5 bases. The V gene's germline CDR1 is LNHNV and CDR2 YYDKDF (reference sequence). The CDR3 runs to 15 residues. Trimming pared 3 bases from V and 5 bases from J, leaving 16 bases between. CDR3 DNA sequence: TGTGCCACCAGCAGGCGTTACCAGGGCGCGGAGACCCAGTACTTC. Amino acids: CATSRRYQGAETQYF.

The chain uses TRBV11-2 and TRBJ2-3, with D hard to call. The CDR3 is made up of 14 amino acids. Germline lookup yields CDR1 SGHAT and CDR2 FQNNGV. V shed 4 bases and J shed 9 bases, with 17 bases lying between them. The CDR3 loop reads CASSSRRTNGTQYF. For the CDR3, the DNA is TGTGCCAGCAGCTCACGGCGAACTAACGGGACGCAGTATTTT.

V is TRBV30 and J is TRBJ1-4, with D unclear. CDR3 length: 14 amino acids. The V and J ends lost 2 bases and 0 bases respectively, with 7 bases between them. The germline V gene has CDR1 GTSNPN and CDR2 SVGIG (reference sequence). In DNA, the CDR3 is TGTGCCTGGAGTCTCGGGGCAACTAATGAAAAACTGTTTTTT. The encoded protein is CAWSLGATNEKLFF.

The chain is built from TRBV2 and TRBJ1-1; 8 bases match TRBD1. CDR1 SNHLY and CDR2 FYNNEI come from the germline V gene. Trimming cost V 4 bases and J 0 bases; bases outside gene matches: 1. The CDR3 contains 14 residues. CDR3 DNA: TGTGCCAGCAGTGTGGACAGGGTGAACACTGAAGCTTTCTTT. The encoded protein is CASSVDRVNTEAFF.

This chain uses TRBV7-9 with TRBJ1-1; TRBD1 might be the D (6 bases). V lost 6 bases and J 3 bases, leaving 20 bases between the germline ends. The CDR3 extends over 16 amino acids. Germline CDR1 is SEHNR and CDR2 is FQNEAQ (reference sequence). The CDR3 loop reads CASRQKTGPGDTEAFF. The CDR3 DNA reads as TGTGCCAGCAGGCAAAAAACAGGACCAGGGGACACTGAAGCTTTCTTT.

This chain's CDR3 is CASSLAQGYGYTF. CDR3 sequence (DNA): TGTGCCAGCAGTTTAGCACAGGGCTATGGCTACACCTTC. The chain has TRBV27 and TRBJ1-2, with a possible D match to TRBD1 (6 bases). CDR1 and CDR2 (germline): MNHEY, SMNVEV (reference sequence). With 2 bases removed from V and 4 bases from J, the gap between germline ends came to 8 bases. The CDR3 has 13 amino acids.

The V and J genes are TRBV14 and TRBJ1-1; a weak D match, TRBD1 (5 bases). Germline-derived CDR1 and CDR2 are SGHDN and FVKESK. This CDR3 is built from 15 residues. The V gene lost 6 bases and the J gene lost 2 bases, with 16 bases spanning the gap. The CDR3 DNA follows: TGTGCCAGCAGTCAGGGTGGGGCCCTCAACACTGAAGCTTTCTTT. Amino acid sequence: CASSQGGALNTEAFF.